Listed below are T cell receptor beta chains from one sample, sequenced in a study of blood T cells in healthy people across ages. TCRdb passed the 5' RACE reads through MiXCR, listing each CDR3 protein once. Of around 1,000,000 distinct CDR3 sequences detected, approximately 38% appear once; the ten largest clones hold about 12%. The sequencing input was blood. These receptors all come from a man aged 18 to 30 in good health. The CDR3 runs from the conserved cysteine through the conserved F or W. The D gene is left open where the match is weak. Size values are once, few and many counts, or a class for expanded clones, and some rows have none.

clone_size: NA
j_call: TRBJ2-5
d_call: NA
v_call: TRBV3-1
cdr3_nt: TGTGCCAGCAGCCAAGATCCCCCTTCCTACAATGAGCAGTACTTC
cdr3_aa: CASSQDPPSYNEQYF

clone_size: few
j_call: TRBJ2-7
d_call: TRBD1
v_call: TRBV29-1
cdr3_nt: TGCAGCGTTGAAGGCCGACAGGGCGGCTCCTACGAGCAGTACTTC
cdr3_aa: CSVEGRQGGSYEQYF

clone_size: NA
j_call: TRBJ2-5
d_call: NA
v_call: TRBV12-3/TRBV12-4
cdr3_nt: TGTGCCAGCAGTTTAGGGGGTTTAGGGACCCAGTACTTC
cdr3_aa: CASSLGGLGTQYF

clone_size: NA
j_call: TRBJ1-6
d_call: NA
v_call: TRBV28
cdr3_nt: TGTGCCAGCAGTTTACCCCGCGCCCAAGGATCACCCCTCCACTTT
cdr3_aa: CASSLPRAQGSPLHF

clone_size: NA
j_call: TRBJ2-1
d_call: TRBD2
v_call: TRBV6-2/TRBV6-3
cdr3_nt: TGTGCCAGCAGGGAGCGGGGCGATGAGCAGTTCTTC
cdr3_aa: CASRERGDEQFF

clone_size: NA
j_call: TRBJ1-2
d_call: NA
v_call: TRBV12-3/TRBV12-4
cdr3_nt: TGTGCCAGCAGTCCCGGGAACAGAGCGCCCTATGGCTACACCTTC
cdr3_aa: CASSPGNRAPYGYTF

clone_size: few
j_call: TRBJ1-1
d_call: NA
v_call: TRBV4-3
cdr3_nt: TGCGCCAGCAGCGCGAGTCGGGGTTCGGGCACTGAAGCTTTCTTT
cdr3_aa: CASSASRGSGTEAFF

clone_size: once
j_call: TRBJ1-1
d_call: NA
v_call: TRBV12-3/TRBV12-4
cdr3_nt: TGTGCCAGCAGTACCACGGATGGGGGGGGAGCTTTCTTT
cdr3_aa: CASSTTDGGGAFF

clone_size: NA
j_call: TRBJ2-5
d_call: NA
v_call: TRBV12-3/TRBV12-4
cdr3_nt: TGTGCCAGCAGTGCAGGGGCCGCCAGTGAGCAGTACTTC
cdr3_aa: CASSAGAASEQYF

clone_size: NA
j_call: TRBJ2-3
d_call: TRBD2
v_call: TRBV6-2/TRBV6-3
cdr3_nt: TGTGCCAGCAGTGCACTAGCGGGGGGCCCATACTCGCAGTATTTT
cdr3_aa: CASSALAGGPYSQYF

clone_size: few
j_call: TRBJ1-2
d_call: NA
v_call: TRBV20-1
cdr3_nt: TGCAGTGCTAGAGATCCCTGGGTAGAGGATGGCTACACCTTC
cdr3_aa: CSARDPWVEDGYTF

clone_size: once
j_call: TRBJ1-1
d_call: TRBD1
v_call: TRBV7-2
cdr3_nt: TGTGCCAGCAGCTTACCCTTGACAGGGGCAATTAACACTGAAGCTTTCTTT
cdr3_aa: CASSLPLTGAINTEAFF

clone_size: NA
j_call: TRBJ2-5
d_call: TRBD2
v_call: TRBV20-1
cdr3_nt: TGCAGTGCTAGGAGACTAGCGGGAGAGGGGGAGACCCAGTACTTC
cdr3_aa: CSARRLAGEGETQYF

clone_size: few
j_call: TRBJ2-1
d_call: TRBD2
v_call: TRBV12-3/TRBV12-4
cdr3_nt: TGTGCCAGCAGTCCCCCGGGACTAGCGAGCTACAATGAGCAGTTCTTC
cdr3_aa: CASSPPGLASYNEQFF

clone_size: NA
j_call: TRBJ1-2
d_call: NA
v_call: TRBV6-6
cdr3_nt: TGTGCCAACAGTTACCCACAGTATGGCTACACCTTC
cdr3_aa: CANSYPQYGYTF

clone_size: NA
j_call: TRBJ1-1
d_call: NA
v_call: TRBV20-1
cdr3_nt: TGCAGTGCTAGGCGGGTAAACACTGAAGCTTTCTTT
cdr3_aa: CSARRVNTEAFF

clone_size: NA
j_call: TRBJ1-2
d_call: NA
v_call: TRBV14
cdr3_nt: TGTGCCGGCAGCCAAGTGGGGAATGGCTACACCTTC
cdr3_aa: CAGSQVGNGYTF

clone_size: NA
j_call: TRBJ1-6
d_call: NA
v_call: TRBV7-2
cdr3_nt: TGTGCCAGCAGCTCCGGACTTATCTATAATTCACCCCTCCACTTT
cdr3_aa: CASSSGLIYNSPLHF

clone_size: few
j_call: TRBJ2-3
d_call: NA
v_call: TRBV5-1
cdr3_nt: TGCGCCAGCAGCTGGGACATTCCCACAGATACGCAGTATTTT
cdr3_aa: CASSWDIPTDTQYF

clone_size: NA
j_call: TRBJ1-5
d_call: TRBD1
v_call: TRBV5-1
cdr3_nt: TGCGCCAGCAGCCCAGGGACAGCCGGCAGTCAGCCCCAGCATTTT
cdr3_aa: CASSPGTAGSQPQHF

clone_size: NA
j_call: TRBJ1-1
d_call: NA
v_call: TRBV12-3/TRBV12-4
cdr3_nt: TGTGCCAGCAGGATATCAGTCGGGTCGTACACTGAAGCTTTCTTT
cdr3_aa: CASRISVGSYTEAFF

clone_size: NA
j_call: TRBJ2-1
d_call: NA
v_call: TRBV6-2/TRBV6-3
cdr3_nt: TGTGCCACTCGCCGTACCGGGGTAAGATACAATGAGCAGTTCTTC
cdr3_aa: CATRRTGVRYNEQFF

clone_size: NA
j_call: TRBJ2-1
d_call: NA
v_call: TRBV13
cdr3_nt: TGTGCCAGCAGTCTTGCGAAATCCTACAATGAGCAGTTCTTC
cdr3_aa: CASSLAKSYNEQFF

clone_size: NA
j_call: TRBJ2-5
d_call: NA
v_call: TRBV12-3/TRBV12-4
cdr3_nt: TGTGCCAGCAGTAGCCCAGGGGTCGGTGAGACCCAGTACTTC
cdr3_aa: CASSSPGVGETQYF

clone_size: many
j_call: TRBJ2-7
d_call: NA
v_call: TRBV4-1
cdr3_nt: TGCGCCAGCAGCCAAGATTTATCCTCCTACGAGCAGTACTTC
cdr3_aa: CASSQDLSSYEQYF

clone_size: NA
j_call: TRBJ1-1
d_call: NA
v_call: TRBV7-3
cdr3_nt: TGTGCCAGCAGCCAATACCCAAGGACGGCTGTGAACACTGAAGCTTTCTTT
cdr3_aa: CASSQYPRTAVNTEAFF

clone_size: NA
j_call: TRBJ2-4
d_call: NA
v_call: TRBV7-2
cdr3_nt: TGTGCCAGCAGCCCCCGGGGTCTAACTCTTGGGAACATTCAGTACTTC
cdr3_aa: CASSPRGLTLGNIQYF

clone_size: NA
j_call: TRBJ1-6
d_call: NA
v_call: TRBV6-6
cdr3_nt: TGTGCCAGCAGTTACGCAGCAGGGCTCGGTTCACCCCCCCACTTT
cdr3_aa: CASSYAAGLGSPPHF

clone_size: NA
j_call: TRBJ2-7
d_call: NA
v_call: TRBV28
cdr3_nt: TGTGCCGGTGGTGGTATAGAAACCTACGAGCAGTACTTC
cdr3_aa: CAGGGIETYEQYF

clone_size: few
j_call: TRBJ1-4
d_call: TRBD1
v_call: TRBV12-3/TRBV12-4
cdr3_nt: TGTGCCAGCAGTTTAAGTCAGAGGACAGGGGGTAATGAAAAACTGTTTTTT
cdr3_aa: CASSLSQRTGGNEKLFF

clone_size: NA
j_call: TRBJ2-2
d_call: NA
v_call: TRBV5-1
cdr3_nt: TGCGCCAGCAGCCACATACAGGAGTCGAACACCGGGGAGCTGTTTTTT
cdr3_aa: CASSHIQESNTGELFF

clone_size: NA
j_call: TRBJ2-7
d_call: NA
v_call: TRBV6-2/TRBV6-3
cdr3_nt: TGTGCCAGCAGTTACGCCCGGGACAATGAGCAGTACTTC
cdr3_aa: CASSYARDNEQYF

clone_size: NA
j_call: TRBJ1-6
d_call: NA
v_call: TRBV20-1
cdr3_nt: TGCAGTGCTACAGATCGACAGCCCGATTCACCCCTCCACTTT
cdr3_aa: CSATDRQPDSPLHF

clone_size: NA
j_call: TRBJ1-4
d_call: NA
v_call: TRBV4-3
cdr3_nt: TGCGCCAGCAGCCCGAATATCTTGAGAAATGAAAAACTGTTTTTT
cdr3_aa: CASSPNILRNEKLFF

clone_size: few
j_call: TRBJ1-2
d_call: NA
v_call: TRBV4-3
cdr3_nt: TGCGCCAGCAGCCAAGATCATAGGCGTACCTATGGCTACACCTTC
cdr3_aa: CASSQDHRRTYGYTF

clone_size: NA
j_call: TRBJ2-7
d_call: NA
v_call: TRBV25-1
cdr3_nt: TGTGCCAGCGAACCCGACAGCCCCACCTACGAGCAGTACTTC
cdr3_aa: CASEPDSPTYEQYF

clone_size: few
j_call: TRBJ1-2
d_call: NA
v_call: TRBV6-1
cdr3_nt: TGTGCCAGCAGTGAGGGAACAGCAGACTACTATGGCTACACCTTC
cdr3_aa: CASSEGTADYYGYTF

clone_size: few
j_call: TRBJ1-5
d_call: NA
v_call: TRBV20-1
cdr3_nt: TGCAGTGCTAGAGTATCAGGAGTTAGCAATCAGCCCCAGCATTTT
cdr3_aa: CSARVSGVSNQPQHF

clone_size: NA
j_call: TRBJ2-1
d_call: NA
v_call: TRBV11-2
cdr3_nt: TGTGCCAGCAGCTTACTTTACGCCAAGCAGTTCTTC
cdr3_aa: CASSLLYAKQFF

clone_size: NA
j_call: TRBJ1-1
d_call: NA
v_call: TRBV7-9
cdr3_nt: TGTGCCAGCAGCCCTATCACGGGGGCTGGGAACACTGAAGCTTTCTTT
cdr3_aa: CASSPITGAGNTEAFF

clone_size: few
j_call: TRBJ1-2
d_call: TRBD1
v_call: TRBV28
cdr3_nt: TGTGCCAGCAGTTTAAACCCGGACAGGGGGGGAGTCTACTATGGCTACACCTTC
cdr3_aa: CASSLNPDRGGVYYGYTF

clone_size: few
j_call: TRBJ1-1
d_call: NA
v_call: TRBV9
cdr3_nt: TGTGCCAGCAGCCCCCGGGACGCCAGGAACACTGAAGCTTTCTTT
cdr3_aa: CASSPRDARNTEAFF

clone_size: NA
j_call: TRBJ1-6
d_call: TRBD1
v_call: TRBV20-1
cdr3_nt: TGCAGTGCTAGAAGACAGGGGATGCATTCACCCCTCCACTTT
cdr3_aa: CSARRQGMHSPLHF

clone_size: few
j_call: TRBJ2-2
d_call: TRBD1
v_call: TRBV5-1
cdr3_nt: TGCGCCAGCAGGGCCAGGTTGGTTGGACAGGGCAACACCGGGGAGCTGTTTTTT
cdr3_aa: CASRARLVGQGNTGELFF

clone_size: few
j_call: TRBJ2-3
d_call: NA
v_call: TRBV7-3
cdr3_nt: TGTGCCAGTGCGACCGGTTCTCGCACAGATACGCAGTATTTT
cdr3_aa: CASATGSRTDTQYF

clone_size: NA
j_call: TRBJ2-4
d_call: NA
v_call: TRBV6-2/TRBV6-3
cdr3_nt: TGTGCCAGCAGCCTCGCGGACACCGATGATAACATTCAGTACTTC
cdr3_aa: CASSLADTDDNIQYF

clone_size: NA
j_call: TRBJ1-5
d_call: TRBD1
v_call: TRBV9
cdr3_nt: TGTGCCAGCAGCGGAGGGGGCCTACAGGAAGGGCAGCCCCAGCATTTT
cdr3_aa: CASSGGGLQEGQPQHF

clone_size: few
j_call: TRBJ1-1
d_call: NA
v_call: TRBV7-2
cdr3_nt: TGTGCCAGCAGCGCCCCCGGGACAATGAACACTGAAGCTTTCTTT
cdr3_aa: CASSAPGTMNTEAFF